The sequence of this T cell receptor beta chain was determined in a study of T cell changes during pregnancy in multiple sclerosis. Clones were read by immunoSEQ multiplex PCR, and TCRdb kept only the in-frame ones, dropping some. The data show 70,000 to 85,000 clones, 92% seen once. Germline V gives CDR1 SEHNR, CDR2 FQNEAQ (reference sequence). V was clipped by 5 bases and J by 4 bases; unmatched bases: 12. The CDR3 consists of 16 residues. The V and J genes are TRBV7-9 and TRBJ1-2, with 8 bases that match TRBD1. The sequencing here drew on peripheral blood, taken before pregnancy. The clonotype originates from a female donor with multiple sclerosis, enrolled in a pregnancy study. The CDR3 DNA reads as TGTGCCAGCAGCGACGGGACAGGTGAAGCCGCCTATGGCTACACCTTC. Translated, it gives CASSDGTGEAAYGYTF.